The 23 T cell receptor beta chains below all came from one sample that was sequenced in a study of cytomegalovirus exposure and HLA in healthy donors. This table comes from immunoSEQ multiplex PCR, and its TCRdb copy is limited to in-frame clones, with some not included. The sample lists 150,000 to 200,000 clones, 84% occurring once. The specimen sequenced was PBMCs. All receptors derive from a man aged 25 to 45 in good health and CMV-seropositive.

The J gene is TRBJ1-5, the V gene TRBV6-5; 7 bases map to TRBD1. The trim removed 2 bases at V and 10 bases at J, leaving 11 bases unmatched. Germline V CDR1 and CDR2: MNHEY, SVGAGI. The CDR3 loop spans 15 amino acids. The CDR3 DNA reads TGTGCCAGCAGTTACAGAGGGACAGAAGGTTTTCCCCAGCATTTT. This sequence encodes CASSYRGTEGFPQHF.

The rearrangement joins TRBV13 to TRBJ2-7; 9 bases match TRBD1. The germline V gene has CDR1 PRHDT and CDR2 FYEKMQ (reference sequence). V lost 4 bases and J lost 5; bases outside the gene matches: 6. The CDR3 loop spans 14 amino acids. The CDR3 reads CASSSRDRDDEQYF. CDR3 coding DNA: TGTGCCAGCAGCTCCCGGGACAGGGACGACGAGCAGTACTTC.

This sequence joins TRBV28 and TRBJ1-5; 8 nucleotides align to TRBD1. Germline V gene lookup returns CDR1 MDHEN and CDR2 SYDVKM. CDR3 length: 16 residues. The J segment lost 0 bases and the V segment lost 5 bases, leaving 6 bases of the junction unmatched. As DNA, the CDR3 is TGTGCCAGCAGTCAACAGGGGGGGAATAGCAATCAGCCCCAGCATTTT. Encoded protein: CASSQQGGNSNQPQHF. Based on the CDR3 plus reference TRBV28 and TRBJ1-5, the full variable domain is DVKVTQSSRYLVKRTGEKVFLECVQDMDHENMFWYRQDPGLGLRLIYFSYDVKMKEKGDIPEGYSVSREKKERFSLILESASTNQTSMYLCASSQQGGNSNQPQHFGDGTRLSIL.

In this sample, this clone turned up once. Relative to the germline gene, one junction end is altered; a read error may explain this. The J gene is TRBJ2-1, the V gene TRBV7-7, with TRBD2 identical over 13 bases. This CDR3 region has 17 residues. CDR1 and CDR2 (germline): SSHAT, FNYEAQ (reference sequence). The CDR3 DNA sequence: TGTGCTAGCAGCTTAGGGACTAGCGGGACTTTATACAATGAGCAGTTCTTC. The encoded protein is CASSLGTSGTLYNEQFF.

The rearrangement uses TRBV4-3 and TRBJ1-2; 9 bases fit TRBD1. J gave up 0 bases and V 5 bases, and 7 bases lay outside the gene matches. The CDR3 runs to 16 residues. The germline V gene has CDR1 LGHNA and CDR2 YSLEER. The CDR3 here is CASSRTGTGTNYGYTF. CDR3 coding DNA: TGCGCCAGCAGCAGAACCGGGACAGGGACTAACTATGGCTACACCTTC.

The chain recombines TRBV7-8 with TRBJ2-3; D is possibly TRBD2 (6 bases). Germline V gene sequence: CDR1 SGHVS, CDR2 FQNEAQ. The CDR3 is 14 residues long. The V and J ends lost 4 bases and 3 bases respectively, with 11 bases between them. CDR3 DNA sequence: TGTGCCAGCAGCTGGGCGGGAAAGACAGATACGCAGTATTTT. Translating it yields CASSWAGKTDTQYF.

CDR3 coding DNA: TGCGCCAGCAGCCTGACCGCGGGACAGCGATATTCAGGGGGAAACACCATATATTTT. It translates to CASSLTAGQRYSGGNTIYF. The gene calls are TRBV4-3 and TRBJ1-3; 7 bases align to TRBD1. The germline V gene encodes CDR1 LGHNA and CDR2 YSLEER. The CDR3 is made up of 19 amino acids. J was trimmed by 4 bases and V by 4 bases; bases with no gene match: 19.

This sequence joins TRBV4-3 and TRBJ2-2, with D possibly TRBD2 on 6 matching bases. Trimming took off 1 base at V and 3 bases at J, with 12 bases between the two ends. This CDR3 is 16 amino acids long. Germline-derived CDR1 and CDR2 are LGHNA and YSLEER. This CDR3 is CASSQAGWRDTGELFF. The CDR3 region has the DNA TGCGCCAGCAGCCAAGCCGGGTGGAGGGACACCGGGGAGCTGTTTTTT.

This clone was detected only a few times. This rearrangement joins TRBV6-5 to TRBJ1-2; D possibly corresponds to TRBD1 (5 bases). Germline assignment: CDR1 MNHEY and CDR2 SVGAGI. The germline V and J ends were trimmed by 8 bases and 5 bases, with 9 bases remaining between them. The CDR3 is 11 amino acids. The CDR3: CASGGGYGYTF. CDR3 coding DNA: TGTGCCAGCGGGGGAGGGTATGGCTACACCTTC.

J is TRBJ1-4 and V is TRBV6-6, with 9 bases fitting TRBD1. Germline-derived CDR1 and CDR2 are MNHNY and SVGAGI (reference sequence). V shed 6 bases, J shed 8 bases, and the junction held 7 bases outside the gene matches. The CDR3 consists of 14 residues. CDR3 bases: TGTGCCAGCAGCGACGACAGGGGGTACGAAAAACTGTTTTTT. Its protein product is CASSDDRGYEKLFF.

The CDR3 region is CASSLEGASGVSYEQYF. DNA of the CDR3: TGTGCCAGCAGCTTAGAAGGCGCTAGCGGAGTGTCGTACGAGCAGTACTTC. The chain carries TRBV7-2 and TRBJ2-7, with TRBD2 identical over 7 bases. This CDR3 is built from 17 residues. Trimming removed 1 base from V and 4 bases from J; junction bases left unmatched: 13. The V gene's germline CDR1 is SGHTA and CDR2 FQGNSA.

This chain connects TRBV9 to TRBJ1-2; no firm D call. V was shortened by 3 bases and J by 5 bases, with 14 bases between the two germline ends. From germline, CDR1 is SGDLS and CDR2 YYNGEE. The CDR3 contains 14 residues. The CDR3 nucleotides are TGTGCCAGCAGCGCTCTGACTCGATTTTATGGCTACACCTTC. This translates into CASSALTRFYGYTF. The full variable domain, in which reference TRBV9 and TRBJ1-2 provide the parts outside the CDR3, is DSGVTQTPKHLITATGQRVTLRCSPRSGDLSVYWYQQSLDQGLQFLIQYYNGEERAKGNILERFSAQQFPDLHSELNLSSLELGDSALYFCASSALTRFYGYTFGSGTRLTVV.

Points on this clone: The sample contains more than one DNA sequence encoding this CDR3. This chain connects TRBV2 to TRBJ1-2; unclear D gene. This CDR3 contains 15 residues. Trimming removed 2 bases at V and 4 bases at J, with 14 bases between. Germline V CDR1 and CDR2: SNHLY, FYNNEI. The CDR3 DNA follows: TGTGCCAGCAGTGAAAATCGGGTGGAGGGCTATGGCTACACCTTC. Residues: CASSENRVEGYGYTF.

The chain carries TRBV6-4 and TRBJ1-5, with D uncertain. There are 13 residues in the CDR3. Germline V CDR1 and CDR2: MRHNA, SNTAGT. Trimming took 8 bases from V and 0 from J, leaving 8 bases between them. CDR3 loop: CASLSFSNQPQHF. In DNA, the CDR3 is TGTGCCAGCCTTAGTTTTAGCAATCAGCCCCAGCATTTT.

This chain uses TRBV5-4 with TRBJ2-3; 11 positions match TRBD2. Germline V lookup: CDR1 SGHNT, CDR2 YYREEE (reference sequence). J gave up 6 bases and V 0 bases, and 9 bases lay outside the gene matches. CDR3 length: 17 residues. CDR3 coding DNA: TGTGCCAGCAGCTTGGGAGGCCTAGCGGGGGGCGTTGATACGCAGTATTTT. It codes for CASSLGGLAGGVDTQYF.

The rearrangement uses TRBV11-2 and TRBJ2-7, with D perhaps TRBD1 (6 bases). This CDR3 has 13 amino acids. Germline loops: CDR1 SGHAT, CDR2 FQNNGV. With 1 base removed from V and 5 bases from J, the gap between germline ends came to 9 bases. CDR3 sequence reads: CASSLGGHNEQYF. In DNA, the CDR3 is TGTGCCAGCAGCTTAGGGGGGCACAACGAGCAGTACTTC.

The CDR3 is CASSYKGASMNTEAFF. CDR3 in DNA: TGTGCCAGCAGTTACAAGGGGGCCTCCATGAACACTGAAGCTTTCTTT. The V and J genes are TRBV6-5 and TRBJ1-1; 7 bases agree with TRBD1. Per the germline V gene, CDR1 is MNHEY and CDR2 is SVGAGI. V dropped 2 bases and J dropped 0; count of bases not matched to a gene: 6. This CDR3 is built from 16 residues.

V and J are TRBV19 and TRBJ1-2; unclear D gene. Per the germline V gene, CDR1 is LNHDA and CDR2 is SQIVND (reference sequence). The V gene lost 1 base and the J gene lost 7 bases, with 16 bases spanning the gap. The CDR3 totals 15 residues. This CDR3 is CASSIGWQVEGGYTF. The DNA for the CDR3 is TGTGCCAGTAGTATAGGTTGGCAGGTGGAGGGTGGCTACACCTTC.

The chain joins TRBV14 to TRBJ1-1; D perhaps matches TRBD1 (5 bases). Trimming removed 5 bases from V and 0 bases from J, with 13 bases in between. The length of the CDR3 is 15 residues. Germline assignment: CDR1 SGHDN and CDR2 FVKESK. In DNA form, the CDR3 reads TGTGCCAGCAGCTTACCGGGACTGATGAACACTGAAGCTTTCTTT. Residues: CASSLPGLMNTEAFF.

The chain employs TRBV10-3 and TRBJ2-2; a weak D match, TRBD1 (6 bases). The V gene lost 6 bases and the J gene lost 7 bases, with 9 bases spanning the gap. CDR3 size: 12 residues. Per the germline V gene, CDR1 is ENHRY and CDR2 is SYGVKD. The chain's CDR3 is CAISADSGELFF. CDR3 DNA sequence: TGTGCCATCAGCGCGGACAGCGGGGAGCTGTTTTTT.

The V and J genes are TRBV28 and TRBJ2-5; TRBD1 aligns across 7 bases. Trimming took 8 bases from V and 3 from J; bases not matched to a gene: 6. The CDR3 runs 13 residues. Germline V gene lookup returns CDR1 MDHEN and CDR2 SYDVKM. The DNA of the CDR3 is TGTGCCAGCCGAAATACAGGGGAAGAGACCCAGTACTTC. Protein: CASRNTGEETQYF.

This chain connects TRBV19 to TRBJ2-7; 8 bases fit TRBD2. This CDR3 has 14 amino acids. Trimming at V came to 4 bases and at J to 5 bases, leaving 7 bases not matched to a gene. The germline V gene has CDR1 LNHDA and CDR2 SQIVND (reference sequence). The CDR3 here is CASSTTGTSDEQYF. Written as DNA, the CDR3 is TGTGCCAGTAGTACGACCGGGACTAGTGACGAGCAGTACTTC.

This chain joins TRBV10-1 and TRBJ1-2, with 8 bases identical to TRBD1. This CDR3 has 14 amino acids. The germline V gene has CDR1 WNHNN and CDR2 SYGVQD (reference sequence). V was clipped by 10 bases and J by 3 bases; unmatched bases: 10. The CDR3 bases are TGCGCCAATCGGACAGGGTTGATCTACTATGGCTACACCTTC. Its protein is CANRTGLIYYGYTF.